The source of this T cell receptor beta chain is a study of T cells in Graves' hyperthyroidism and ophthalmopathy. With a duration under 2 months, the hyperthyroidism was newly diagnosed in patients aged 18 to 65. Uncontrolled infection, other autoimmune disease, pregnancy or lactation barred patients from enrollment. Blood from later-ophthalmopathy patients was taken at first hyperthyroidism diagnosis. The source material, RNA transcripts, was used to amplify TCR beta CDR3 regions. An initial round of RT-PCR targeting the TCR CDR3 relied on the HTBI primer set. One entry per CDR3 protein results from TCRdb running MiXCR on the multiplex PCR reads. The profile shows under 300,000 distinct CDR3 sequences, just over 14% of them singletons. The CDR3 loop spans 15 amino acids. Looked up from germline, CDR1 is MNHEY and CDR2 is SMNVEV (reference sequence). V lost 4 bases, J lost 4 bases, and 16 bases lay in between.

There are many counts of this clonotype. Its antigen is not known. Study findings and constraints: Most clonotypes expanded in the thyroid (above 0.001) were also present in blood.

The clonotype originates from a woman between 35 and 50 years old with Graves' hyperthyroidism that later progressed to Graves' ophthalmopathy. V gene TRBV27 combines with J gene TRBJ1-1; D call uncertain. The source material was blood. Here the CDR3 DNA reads TGTGCCAGCAGTTCCGTCTCTAGTTGGGGCACTGAAGCTTTCTTT. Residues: CASSSVSSWGTEAFF.